This is a list of T cell receptor beta chains from one sample in a study of breast tumors, draining lymph nodes, adjacent tissues. From the multiplex PCR reads, TCRdb called clonotypes with MiXCR, one entry per CDR3 protein. Found here are 150,000 to 200,000 distinct CDR3 sequences, about 33% of them singletons; the top ten hold around 3.5%. The sample comprised axillary lymph node tissue. The receptors shown here come from a female donor with breast cancer. Some clones in this sample may be carry-over from other donors' samples. The conserved cysteine and the conserved F or W are not part of the CDR3 here.

J gene: TRBJ1-6; V gene: TRBV6-5; CDR3 protein: ASSYATGTPLH
J gene: TRBJ2-7; V gene: TRBV19; CDR3 protein: ASSTSGLGSHEQY
J gene: TRBJ1-1; V gene: TRBV7-2; CDR3 protein: ASSLVWDRGAF
J gene: TRBJ2-4; V gene: TRBV7-4; CDR3 protein: ASSLEAGGAKNVQY
J gene: TRBJ2-7; V gene: TRBV2; CDR3 protein: ASAESTGGAYEQY
J gene: TRBJ1-4; V gene: TRBV30; CDR3 protein: AWGRGQGFEKLF
J gene: TRBJ2-7; V gene: TRBV5-1; CDR3 protein: ASSPGGALTAYEQY
J gene: TRBJ2-7; V gene: TRBV9; CDR3 protein: ASSVKRRGGLYEQY
J gene: TRBJ2-3; V gene: TRBV9; CDR3 protein: ASSVGSGTDTQY
J gene: TRBJ1-2; V gene: TRBV5-1; CDR3 protein: AGSDRGGHYGYT
J gene: TRBJ1-2; V gene: TRBV2; CDR3 protein: ASSPRTGGVYGYT